The TCR beta chain described here comes from a study of blood T cell repertoires in COVID-19. Study overall: The study drew acute and convalescent COVID-19 samples from the United States, Italy and Spain.

Profiled with immunoSEQ multiplex PCR; TCRdb holds only in-frame clones, not every one. The sample contains just over 65,000 clones, around nine tenths of which appear only once. The V gene's germline CDR1 is SGHAT and CDR2 FQNNGV. J was trimmed by 6 bases and V by 1 base; bases with no gene match: 7. This CDR3 comprises 16 residues. This chain links TRBV11-2 with TRBJ2-3; 10 positions agree with TRBD2. The clonotype originates from a man in his 60s with acute or convalescent COVID-19. The sequencing sample was made of peripheral blood. CDR3 nucleotide sequence: TGTGCCAGCAGCTTAGGACTAGCGGGTGGGGGCGATACGCAGTATTTT. It codes for CASSLGLAGGGDTQYF.